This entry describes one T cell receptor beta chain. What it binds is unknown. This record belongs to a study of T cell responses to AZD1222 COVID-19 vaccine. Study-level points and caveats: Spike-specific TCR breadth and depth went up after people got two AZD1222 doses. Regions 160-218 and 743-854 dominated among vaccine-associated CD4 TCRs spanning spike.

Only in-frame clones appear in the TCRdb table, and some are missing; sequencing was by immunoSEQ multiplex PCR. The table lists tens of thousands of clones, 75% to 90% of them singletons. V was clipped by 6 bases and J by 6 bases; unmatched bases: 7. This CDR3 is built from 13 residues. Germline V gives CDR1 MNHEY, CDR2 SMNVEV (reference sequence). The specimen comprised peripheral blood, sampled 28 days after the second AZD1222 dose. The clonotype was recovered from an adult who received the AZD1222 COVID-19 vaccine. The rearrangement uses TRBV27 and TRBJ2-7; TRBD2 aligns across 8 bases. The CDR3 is CASRQSGSPEQYV. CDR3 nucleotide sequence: TGTGCCAGCAGACAAAGCGGGAGCCCCGAGCAGTACGTC.